Reported below is one T cell receptor (beta chain). The antigen remains undetermined. Sequenced by immunoSEQ multiplex PCR; TCRdb stores in-frame clones only, minus some. The repertoire consists of under 85,000 clones, with approximately 86% occurring once and the leading ten covering approximately 2%. Looked up from germline, CDR1 is SGHAT and CDR2 is FQNNGV. The CDR3 contains 11 residues. Trimming removed 5 bases from V and 13 bases from J, with 12 bases in between. The record originates from a study of OX40 agonist ivuxolimab in advanced cancers. Background on the study: Eligibility admitted prior anti-PD-1, anti-PD-L1 or anti-CTLA-4 therapy; 35% to 40% had some.

Study-wide findings and caveats: Some nonresponders also had low normalized T-cell clonal expansion.

This material consisted of CD4+ or CD8+ T cells sorted from blood, taken in a trial of the OX40 agonist ivuxolimab. This chain links TRBV11-2 with TRBJ2-1, with D possibly matching TRBD2 (5 bases). This receptor was identified in an adult with an advanced solid tumor such as melanoma, head and neck, liver or kidney cancer. The CDR3 loop reads CASSPPGIQFF. The CDR3 DNA follows: TGTGCCAGCAGCCCCCCGGGGATCCAGTTCTTC.